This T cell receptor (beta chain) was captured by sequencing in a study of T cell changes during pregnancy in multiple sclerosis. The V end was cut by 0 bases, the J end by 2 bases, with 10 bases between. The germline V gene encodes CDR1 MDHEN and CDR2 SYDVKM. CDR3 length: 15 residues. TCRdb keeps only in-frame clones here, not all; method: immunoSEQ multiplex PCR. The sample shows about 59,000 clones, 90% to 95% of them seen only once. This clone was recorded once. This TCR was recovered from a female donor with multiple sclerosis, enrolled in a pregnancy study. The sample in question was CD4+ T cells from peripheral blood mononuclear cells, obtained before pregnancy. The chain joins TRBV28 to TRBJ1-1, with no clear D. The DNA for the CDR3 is TGTGCCAGCAGTTTATGGGTCATACAAAACACTGAAGCTTTCTTT. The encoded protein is CASSLWVIQNTEAFF.